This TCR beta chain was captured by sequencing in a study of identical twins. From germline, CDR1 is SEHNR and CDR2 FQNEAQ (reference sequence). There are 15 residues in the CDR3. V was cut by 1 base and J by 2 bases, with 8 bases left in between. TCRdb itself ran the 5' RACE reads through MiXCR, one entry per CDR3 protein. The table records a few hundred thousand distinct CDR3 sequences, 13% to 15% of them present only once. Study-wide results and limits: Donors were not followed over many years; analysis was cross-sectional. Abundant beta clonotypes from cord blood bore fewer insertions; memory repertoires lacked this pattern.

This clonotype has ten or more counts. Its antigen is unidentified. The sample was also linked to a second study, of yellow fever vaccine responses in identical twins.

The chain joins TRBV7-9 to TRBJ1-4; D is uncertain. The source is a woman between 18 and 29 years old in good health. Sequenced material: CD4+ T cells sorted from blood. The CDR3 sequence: CASSLGSATNEKLFF. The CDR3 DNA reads TGTGCCAGCAGCTTAGGGTCGGCCACTAATGAAAAACTGTTTTTT.